The rows below give T cell receptor beta chains drawn from one sample of a study of blood T cell repertoires in COVID-19. Only in-frame clones appear in the TCRdb table, and some are missing; sequencing was by immunoSEQ multiplex PCR. The table lists approximately 210,000 clones, 80% to 90% of them singletons, with about 11% in the top ten. Material: peripheral blood. All receptors derive from an elderly woman with COVID-19, enrolled during active disease. CDR3s include the opening cysteine and the closing phenylalanine or tryptophan. A D gene is named only where the DNA matches it firmly. A row's size may be missing; if present it is once, few, many or a size class.

>TRBD1|.|TRBJ1-2|TRBV3-1/TRBV3-2
CASSRGRTGGDGYTF
TGTGCCAGCAGCCGCGGACGGACAGGGGGGGATGGCTACACCTTC
>.|.|TRBJ1-5|TRBV10-3
CAISDLESQPQHF
TGTGCCATCAGTGACTTGGAGAGTCAGCCCCAGCATTTT
>TRBD1|.|TRBJ1-2|TRBV10-1
CARLYKDRDGYTF
TGCGCCAGACTTTATAAGGACAGGGATGGCTACACCTTC
>TRBD1|.|TRBJ1-2|TRBV5-1
CASSLDRGDGYTF
TGCGCCAGCAGCTTGGACAGGGGTGACGGCTACACCTTC
>.|.|TRBJ1-5|TRBV7-9
CASSIRSTERSHYSNQPQHF
TGTGCCAGCAGCATACGCTCGACAGAGAGATCCCATTATAGCAATCAGCCCCAGCATTTT
>.|.|TRBJ1-2|TRBV7-9
CASSLVGTFNYGYTF
TGTGCCAGCAGCTTAGTCGGGACATTTAACTATGGCTACACCTTC
>TRBD1|.|TRBJ1-4|TRBV10-1
CASSEGTGGGEKLFF
TGCGCCAGCAGTGAGGGGACAGGGGGTGGGGAAAAACTGTTTTTT
>TRBD1|.|TRBJ2-7|TRBV3-1/TRBV3-2
CASSPNTLFQTGDHEQYF
TGTGCCAGCAGCCCCAATACCCTATTTCAAACAGGGGACCACGAGCAGTACTTC
>.|.|TRBJ1-2|TRBV5-4
CASSPPLAGGYTF
TGTGCCAGCAGCCCCCCACTAGCAGGGGGCTACACCTTC
>TRBD1|.|TRBJ1-1|TRBV3-1/TRBV3-2
CASSQGTTGGTAEAFF
TGTGCCAGCAGCCAAGGCACCACAGGGGGGACGGCTGAAGCTTTCTTT
>.|.|TRBJ1-1|TRBV6-4
CASSVREGGTEAFF
TGTGCCAGCAGTGTCAGGGAGGGAGGCACTGAAGCTTTCTTT
>TRBD1|.|TRBJ1-3|TRBV10-2
CASSELPGQVVDTIYF
TGCGCCAGCAGTGAGTTGCCGGGACAGGTAGTTGACACCATATATTTT
>TRBD1|.|TRBJ1-4|TRBV5-4
CASSRSDRGVGKLFF
TGTGCCAGCAGCCGGTCGGACAGGGGAGTCGGGAAACTGTTTTTT
>.|few|TRBJ2-1|TRBV19
CASSIETALEQFF
TGTGCCAGTAGTATAGAAACAGCCCTTGAGCAGTTCTTC
>TRBD1|.|TRBJ2-2|TRBV6-5
CASTRQGHTGELFF
TGTGCCAGCACCCGACAGGGACACACCGGGGAGCTGTTTTTT
>TRBD1|.|TRBJ1-5|TRBV18
CASSPPDRLDQPQHF
TGTGCCAGCTCACCACCGGACAGGTTGGATCAGCCCCAGCATTTT
>TRBD2|few|TRBJ2-1|TRBV10-3
CAISGTSGGTKSSYNEQFF
TGTGCCATCAGTGGGACTAGCGGGGGGACTAAAAGCTCCTACAATGAGCAGTTCTTC
>.|.|TRBJ1-1|TRBV5-1
CASSTGQPNTEAFF
TGCGCCAGCAGCACCGGACAGCCGAACACTGAAGCTTTCTTT
>.|.|TRBJ2-3|TRBV24-1
CATSDKTVTSTDTQYF
TGTGCCACCAGTGATAAAACAGTTACTAGCACAGATACGCAGTATTTT
>.|.|TRBJ1-3|TRBV5-1
CASSLTFSSGNTIYF
TGCGCCAGCAGCCTGACATTCAGCTCTGGAAACACCATATATTTT
>TRBD1|.|TRBJ1-4|TRBV7-6
CASSLAGTGALGEKLFF
TGTGCCAGCAGCTTAGCCGGGACAGGGGCCCTAGGAGAAAAACTGTTTTTT
>.|.|TRBJ1-2|TRBV3-1/TRBV3-2
CASSPWADTSGGYTF
TGTGCCAGCAGCCCGTGGGCGGACACCTCCGGTGGCTACACCTTC
>TRBD2|.|TRBJ2-2|TRBV10-3
CAISGTSGTSNTGELFF
TGTGCCATCAGTGGGACTAGCGGGACATCGAACACCGGGGAGCTGTTTTTT
>TRBD1|.|TRBJ1-2|TRBV28
CASYQGVYGYTF
TGTGCCAGCTATCAGGGGGTTTATGGCTACACCTTC
>TRBD2|.|TRBJ2-4|TRBV5-1
CASSARSGGGNIQYF
TGCGCCAGCAGCGCCCGTAGCGGGGGTGGAAACATTCAGTACTTC
>TRBD1|.|TRBJ2-3|TRBV24-1
CATSDHRGRPDTQYF
TGTGCCACCAGTGATCACAGGGGGAGGCCAGATACGCAGTATTTT
>.|.|TRBJ1-1|TRBV7-2
CASSPDRIYTEAFF
TGTGCCAGCAGCCCGGACAGAATCTACACTGAAGCTTTCTTT
>.|.|TRBJ1-1|TRBV18
CASSPPRGNVPEAFF
TGTGCCAGCTCACCCCCTCGAGGGAACGTCCCTGAAGCTTTCTTT
>TRBD2|.|TRBJ2-5|TRBV5-1
CASSLGGTSGEETQYF
TGCGCCAGCAGCTTGGGGGGGACTAGCGGAGAAGAGACCCAGTACTTC
>TRBD1|.|TRBJ1-2|TRBV5-6
CASSPGTGGLNYGYTF
TGTGCCAGCAGTCCCGGGACAGGGGGCCTAAACTATGGCTACACCTTC
>.|few|TRBJ2-7|TRBV5-1
CASSSHGQLEQYF
TGCGCCAGCAGCTCCCATGGCCAGTTAGAGCAGTACTTC
>TRBD2|.|TRBJ2-7|TRBV3-1/TRBV3-2
CASSQGTSGPYEQYF
TGTGCCAGCAGCCAGGGGACTAGCGGTCCCTACGAGCAGTACTTC
>.|once|TRBJ1-2|TRBV18
CASSPEQGNGYTF
TGTGCCAGCTCACCAGAACAGGGTAATGGCTACACCTTC
>.|.|TRBJ1-3|TRBV6-5
CASSYAGGSSGNTIYF
TGTGCCAGCAGTTACGCCGGGGGGTCATCAGGAAACACCATATATTTT
>TRBD2|.|TRBJ2-7|TRBV6-2/TRBV6-3
CASSPLGGAYEQYF
TGTGCCAGCAGCCCCCTGGGGGGGGCCTACGAGCAGTACTTC
>TRBD2|.|TRBJ2-3|TRBV5-1
CASSEGLAGGRDTQYF
TGCGCCAGCAGCGAGGGACTAGCGGGGGGAAGAGATACGCAGTATTTT
>.|.|TRBJ1-1|TRBV28
CASSFGGQSALEAFF
TGTGCCAGCAGTTTCGGCGGACAGTCTGCCCTTGAAGCTTTCTTT
>TRBD1|.|TRBJ1-4|TRBV15
CATSRDRGGEKLFF
TGTGCCACCAGCAGGGACAGGGGGGGCGAAAAACTGTTTTTT